This T cell receptor beta chain came from a study of T cell responses to AZD1222 COVID-19 vaccine (dated by TCRdb to the early 2020s). Regarding the research as a whole: AZD1222 recipients with second doses at about 4 weeks or about 12 weeks were pooled, because spike-specific TCR depth and breadth did not differ between schedules. A total of around 240 trial participants underwent TCR sequencing, of whom 207 received two doses of AZD1222 and about 26 received two doses of the MenACWY control vaccine. Enrollment into the trials was organized by age into subgroups of 18-55, 56-69 and 70-plus years, and those subgroups contained roughly 140, 27 and 60 TCR-sequenced participants, respectively. What the authors observed across the whole study: In the small 56-69-year group, the increase in depth fell short of significance, most likely because of low power. Spike-specific TCR breadth and depth rose significantly after two AZD1222 doses compared with day 0 and with MenACWY recipients. Reportedly, almost half of the unique spike-specific TCRs recognized epitopes lying outside the regions that are mutated in the B.1.351 and B.1.1.7 variants. CD4 TCRs associated with the vaccine covered the entire spike protein, and the dominant responses were in regions 160-218 and 743-854. Because no day 14 peak-response samples were available, the repertoires could be characterized only after the peak T cell response. Participants were mostly white British and included more females than males, and it was suggested by the authors that clonal diversity may have been underestimated. Conclusions about previously exposed vaccinees are limited because only a handful of AZD1222 recipients were SARS-CoV-2 seropositive at baseline.

The CDR3 regions of human TCRbeta chains were analyzed by immunosequencing. As for the authors' bioinformatics: Repertoire TCRs were matched against a reference library of SARS-CoV-2-specific TCRs generated with the MIRA antigen-specificity platform. Breadth was defined as the fraction of unique TCRs that were SARS-CoV-2-associated. Depth was defined as the fraction of total T cells that were SARS-CoV-2-associated. Using the MIRA data, each spike-specific TCR was mapped to the spike region that the TCR reacts to and placed in a CD4 or CD8 class. Log10-transformed breadth and depth values were compared by one-way ANOVA with Sidak's multiple comparisons tests. Imported from immuneACCESS, the table was reduced by TCRdb to in-frame sequences with V and J called. These copies leave out some clones; in studies compared against another copy, an unresolved V gene accounts for under half, and the cause of the remainder is not known. Clonal size and the V and J genes are those of that table, whereas D and trimming came from the DNA. The table for this sample lists around 160,000 clones; approximately 88% of them were counted only once. The top ten clones comprise over 12% of the sample.

The junction shows trimming of 3 bases on V and 6 bases on J, and the gene matches do not reach 5 bases of it. The germline V gene encodes CDR1 LNHDA and CDR2 SQIVND (reference sequence). The CDR3 contains 16 residues, cysteine and phenylalanine counted. Solely the CDR3 DNA is kept, with 48 bases framed from the first base. This specimen's time point label, interpreted: baseline before first vaccination. Samples from vaccinated people were obtained from the UK trials COV001 and COV002, which included a single-blind randomized controlled phase 2/3 trial of AZD1222 (ChAdOx1 nCoV-19) in healthy adults. For TCRbeta chain sequencing, PBMC samples from trial participants were taken at day 0 and at day 28 after the second dose. Points on this clone: Its antigen is not yet known. No base-level quality is on record; no much larger clone is a single base apart.

The rearrangement combines TRBV19 with TRBJ2-1; 13 bases in the junction line up with TRBD2. Source: peripheral blood, taken on day 0 of AZD1222 vaccination. This clonotype was sampled from an adult in good health. The DNA is as follows: TGTGCCAGTAGTATTACGAGGACTAGCGGGGGCAATGAGCAGTTCTTC. Translated, this is CASSITRTSGGNEQFF.